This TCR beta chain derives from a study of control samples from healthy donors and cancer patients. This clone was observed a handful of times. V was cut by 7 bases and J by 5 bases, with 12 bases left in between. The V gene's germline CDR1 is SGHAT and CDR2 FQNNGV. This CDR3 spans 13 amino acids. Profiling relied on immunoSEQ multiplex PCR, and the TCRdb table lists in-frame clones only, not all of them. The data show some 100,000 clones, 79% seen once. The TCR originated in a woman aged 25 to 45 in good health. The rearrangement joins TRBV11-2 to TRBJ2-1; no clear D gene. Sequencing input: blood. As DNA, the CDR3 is TGTGCCAGCAACGCGGACGGTCACAATGAGCAGTTCTTC. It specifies CASNADGHNEQFF. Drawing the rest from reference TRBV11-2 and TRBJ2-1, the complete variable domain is EAGVAQSPRYKIIEKRQSVAFWCNPISGHATLYWYQQILGQGPKLLIQFQNNGVVDDSQLPKDRFSAERLKGVDSTLKIQPAKLEDSAVYLCASNADGHNEQFFGPGTRLTVL.